A selection of T cell receptor beta chains follows, all from one sample in a study of T cells in localized non-small cell lung cancer. Measured with immunoSEQ multiplex PCR; TCRdb has only the in-frame clones, and not every one. The sample shows over 65,000 clones, about 81% of them seen only once. Sequencing was performed on peripheral blood, taken before any cancer treatment. The receptors were gathered from a female donor at least 60 years old with stage I lung adenocarcinoma. Each CDR3 is given with its conserved first and last residue. The D gene is left open where the match is weak. Only some rows state a clone size, as once, few, many or a class for expanded clones.

size: NA; J: TRBJ1-1; V: TRBV7-8; D: NA; DNA: TGTGCCAGCAGCTTATTCGGCAGGGACACTGAAGCTTTCTTT; CDR3: CASSLFGRDTEAFF
size: NA; J: TRBJ1-1; V: TRBV29-1; D: NA; DNA: TGCAGCGTTGAATTGGGAGGGAACACTGAAGCTTTCTTT; CDR3: CSVELGGNTEAFF
size: few; J: TRBJ2-2; V: TRBV6-4; D: TRBD1; DNA: TGTGCCAGCAGTTCGGGACAGGGGGGCACCGGGGAGCTGTTTTTT; CDR3: CASSSGQGGTGELFF
size: few; J: TRBJ2-4; V: TRBV10-3; D: NA; DNA: TGTGCCACCAGGGGCGGAAACATTCAGTACTTC; CDR3: CATRGGNIQYF
size: NA; J: TRBJ1-2; V: TRBV19; D: NA; DNA: TGTGCCAGTAGTTTTACAGGTTATGGCTACACCTTC; CDR3: CASSFTGYGYTF
size: NA; J: TRBJ2-6; V: TRBV27; D: TRBD1; DNA: TGTGCCAGCAGTAGAGGGGACAGGGGCTCTGGGGCCAACGTCCTGACTTTC; CDR3: CASSRGDRGSGANVLTF
size: NA; J: TRBJ2-7; V: TRBV5-8; D: NA; DNA: TGTGCCAGCAGCTTGGGCCCGGGGAGCTACTACGAGCAGTACTTC; CDR3: CASSLGPGSYYEQYF
size: NA; J: TRBJ2-1; V: TRBV25-1; D: NA; DNA: TGTGCCAGCAGCTTAATGGGGATAAATGAGCAGTTCTTC; CDR3: CASSLMGINEQFF
size: few; J: TRBJ2-3; V: TRBV28; D: TRBD2; DNA: TGTGCCAGCAGTTTCACTCGGACTAGCGGATTGACAGATACGCAGTATTTT; CDR3: CASSFTRTSGLTDTQYF
size: NA; J: TRBJ1-1; V: TRBV6-5; D: NA; DNA: TGTGCCAGCAGTCCCCCTGGCGAGAGGAGTACTGAAGCTTTCTTT; CDR3: CASSPPGERSTEAFF
size: NA; J: TRBJ2-3; V: TRBV2; D: TRBD2; DNA: TGTGCCAGCAGTGAGACCGGGACTAGCCCACCAGATACGCAGTATTTT; CDR3: CASSETGTSPPDTQYF
size: NA; J: TRBJ2-1; V: TRBV27; D: TRBD2; DNA: TGTGCCAGCAGTTTTGGTACTAGCGGGAGTGCTTACAATGAGCAGTTCTTC; CDR3: CASSFGTSGSAYNEQFF
size: once; J: TRBJ2-5; V: TRBV7-9; D: NA; DNA: TGTGCCAGCAGCTTAGTTCGGGACTACCAAGAGACCCAGTACTTC; CDR3: CASSLVRDYQETQYF
size: NA; J: TRBJ1-1; V: TRBV5-1; D: TRBD1; DNA: TGCGCCAGCAGGTCGGCAGGGACAGGGTTTGACACTGAAGCTTTCTTT; CDR3: CASRSAGTGFDTEAFF
size: NA; J: TRBJ2-1; V: TRBV6-4; D: NA; DNA: TGTGCCAGCAGTGACCCACTGTACAATGAGCAGTTCTTC; CDR3: CASSDPLYNEQFF
size: once; J: TRBJ2-3; V: TRBV7-6; D: NA; DNA: TGTGCCAGCGTTGCAGCTAGCACAGATACGCAGTATTTT; CDR3: CASVAASTDTQYF
size: NA; J: TRBJ2-4; V: TRBV5-4; D: TRBD2; DNA: TGTGCCAGCAGCGCCGGACTAGCGGGGGGAAACATTCAGTACTTC; CDR3: CASSAGLAGGNIQYF
size: many; J: TRBJ1-1; V: TRBV7-2; D: NA; DNA: TGTGCCAGCAGCTTAGACAGGGTGTTCACTGAAGCTTTCTTT; CDR3: CASSLDRVFTEAFF
size: NA; J: TRBJ1-4; V: TRBV5-1; D: NA; DNA: TGCGCCAGCAGCTTGCAGGGGTTAAATGAAAAACTGTTTTTT; CDR3: CASSLQGLNEKLFF